The 4 T cell receptor beta chains reported below all come from one sample, sequenced in a study of blood T cells in healthy people across ages. Through a sample-barcoded 5' primer and a J-beta primer mix, a second PCR was run for about 6 to 12 cycles. TCRdb re-derived calls from the 5' RACE reads in MiXCR, one entry per CDR3 protein. The sample has approximately 830,000 distinct CDR3 sequences, about 62% seen once. The material sequenced was blood. The receptors shown here come from a man aged 30 to 39 in good health.

This clonotype was detected a few times. The chain uses TRBV6-2 or TRBV6-3 and TRBJ2-3, with 12 positions matching TRBD2. The CDR3 has 19 residues. The J segment lost 4 bases and the V segment lost 0 bases, leaving 11 bases of the junction unmatched. Germline V gene sequence: CDR1 MNHEY, CDR2 SVGEGT. The DNA of the CDR3 is TGTGCCAGCAGTTACTCCTCTAGCGGGGGGGCTAGTGGATCAGATACGCAGTATTTT. Encoded protein: CASSYSSSGGASGSDTQYF.

This chain links TRBV24-1 with TRBJ1-5; D is ambiguous. Germline CDR1 KGHDR, CDR2 SFDVKD. The CDR3 runs to 12 residues. V was cut by 0 bases and J by 13 bases, with 9 bases left in between. The CDR3 region is CATSDLNSAQHF. The CDR3 DNA is TGTGCCACCAGTGATTTGAACAGTGCTCAGCATTTT.

V gene TRBV20-1 combines with J gene TRBJ2-7, with 8 bases that match TRBD2. The length of the CDR3 is 15 residues. CDR1 and CDR2 (germline): DFQATT, SNEGSKA (reference sequence). V gave up 5 bases and J gave up 2 bases; unmatched junction bases: 11. DNA for the CDR3: TGCAGTGCTTCTTACGGCCTAGCGGGCCCCTACGAGCAGTACTTC. It is translated as CSASYGLAGPYEQYF.

This clonotype was seen a handful of times. The rearrangement uses TRBV20-1 and TRBJ2-3, with D possibly matching TRBD1 (5 bases). The CDR3 has 14 residues. The ends were cut back, 2 bases at V and 0 bases at J, with 9 bases in the middle. The germline V gene encodes CDR1 DFQATT and CDR2 SNEGSKA (reference sequence). CDR3 residues: CSARKGPSTDTQYF. Here the CDR3 DNA reads TGCAGTGCTAGAAAGGGGCCTAGCACAGATACGCAGTATTTT.